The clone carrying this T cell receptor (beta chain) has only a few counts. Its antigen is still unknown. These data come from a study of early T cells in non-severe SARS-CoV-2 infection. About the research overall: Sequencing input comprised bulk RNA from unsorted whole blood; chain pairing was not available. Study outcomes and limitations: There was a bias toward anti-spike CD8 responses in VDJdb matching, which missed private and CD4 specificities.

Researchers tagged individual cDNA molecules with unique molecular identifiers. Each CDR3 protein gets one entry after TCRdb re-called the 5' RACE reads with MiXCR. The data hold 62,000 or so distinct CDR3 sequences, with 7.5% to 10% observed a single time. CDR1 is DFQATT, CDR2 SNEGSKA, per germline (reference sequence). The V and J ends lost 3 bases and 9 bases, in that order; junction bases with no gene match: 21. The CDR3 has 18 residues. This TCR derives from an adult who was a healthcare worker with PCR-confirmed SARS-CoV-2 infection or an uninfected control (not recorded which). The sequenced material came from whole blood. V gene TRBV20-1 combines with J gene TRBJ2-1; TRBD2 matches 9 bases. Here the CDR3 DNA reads TGCAGTGCTAGTCTAGTAGCGGGGGCTAGGCCAACGCGGAGTGAGCAGTTCTTC. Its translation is CSASLVAGARPTRSEQFF.